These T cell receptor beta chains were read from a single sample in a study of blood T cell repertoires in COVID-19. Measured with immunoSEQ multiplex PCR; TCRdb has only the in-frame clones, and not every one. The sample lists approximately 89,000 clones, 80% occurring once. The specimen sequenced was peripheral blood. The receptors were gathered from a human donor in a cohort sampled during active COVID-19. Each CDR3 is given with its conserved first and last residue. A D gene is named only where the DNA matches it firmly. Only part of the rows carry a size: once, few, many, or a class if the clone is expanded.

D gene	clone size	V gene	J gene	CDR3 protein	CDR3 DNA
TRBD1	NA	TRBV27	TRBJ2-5	CASSDPGGQETQYF	TGTGCCAGCAGTGATCCAGGGGGCCAAGAGACCCAGTACTTC
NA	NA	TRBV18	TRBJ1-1	CASSPQGGVNTEAFF	TGTGCCAGCTCACCACAGGGGGGGGTGAACACTGAAGCTTTCTTT
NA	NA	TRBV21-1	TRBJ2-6	CASSKEEAATSGHSGANVLTF	TGTGCCAGCAGCAAAGAAGAGGCCGCGACTAGCGGGCACTCTGGGGCCAACGTCCTGACTTTC
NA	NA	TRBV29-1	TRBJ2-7	CSVEGRRLVIPYEQYF	TGCAGCGTTGAAGGTCGGAGGCTAGTGATCCCCTACGAGCAGTACTTC
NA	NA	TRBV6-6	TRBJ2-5	CASSFGRGVETQYF	TGTGCCAGCAGTTTTGGCAGGGGGGTAGAGACCCAGTACTTC
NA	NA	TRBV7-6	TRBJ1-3	CASSLRPGSGNTIYF	TGTGCCAGCAGCCTACGACCGGGTTCCGGAAACACCATATATTTT
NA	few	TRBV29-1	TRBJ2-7	CSVGGHGTYEQYF	TGCAGCGTGGGTGGACATGGAACCTACGAGCAGTACTTC
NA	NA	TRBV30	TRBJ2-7	CAWSDTLRDSYEQYF	TGTGCCTGGAGCGATACCTTGCGGGATTCCTACGAGCAGTACTTC
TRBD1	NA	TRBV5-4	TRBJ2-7	CASSAHTGGAVNYEQYF	TGTGCCAGCAGCGCTCATACAGGGGGCGCCGTTAACTACGAGCAGTACTTC
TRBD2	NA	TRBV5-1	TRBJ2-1	CASSLSGRAFLGSYNEQFF	TGCGCCAGCAGCTTAAGCGGGAGGGCCTTCCTTGGGTCCTACAATGAGCAGTTCTTC
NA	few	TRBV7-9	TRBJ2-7	CASSFSYAGQAYEQYF	TGTGCCAGCAGCTTTAGTTACGCCGGCCAGGCGTACGAGCAGTACTTC
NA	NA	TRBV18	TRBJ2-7	CASSPPGGMYYEQYF	TGTGCCAGCTCACCACCCGGCGGGATGTACTACGAGCAGTACTTC
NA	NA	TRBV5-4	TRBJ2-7	CASLGGPDSYEQYF	TGTGCCAGTCTAGGAGGTCCTGACTCCTACGAGCAGTACTTC
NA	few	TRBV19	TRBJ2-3	CASSPGHSTDTQYF	TGTGCCAGTAGTCCGGGACACTCCACAGATACGCAGTATTTT
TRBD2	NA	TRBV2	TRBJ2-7	CASIPGASGYEQYF	TGTGCCAGCATCCCGGGGGCTAGCGGGTACGAGCAGTACTTC
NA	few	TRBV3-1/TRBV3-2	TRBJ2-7	CASSQDQEQYF	TGTGCCAGCTCCCAAGACCAAGAGCAGTACTTC